Following are 15 T cell receptor beta chains from one sample sequenced in a study of shared clonotypes between healthy human individuals. The assay was immunoSEQ multiplex PCR, and TCRdb's table has in-frame clones only and misses some. The data hold approximately 2.5 million clones, with 90% to 95% observed a single time. Sample: naive CD4+ T cells from PBMCs. Subset specified: CD45RA+ positively selected. The receptors stem from a man aged 18 to 29 in good health. Some clones in this sample may be carry-over from other donors' samples.

The chain couples TRBV30 to TRBJ2-6, with D unresolved. Deletions cut 5 bases from V and 4 bases from J, with 12 bases between. The CDR3 runs 14 residues. Germline CDR1 reads GTSNPN; CDR2 reads SVGIG (reference sequence). CDR3 residues: CAWDTALGANVLTF. CDR3 bases: TGTGCCTGGGATACAGCGCTCGGGGCCAACGTCCTGACTTTC.

V usage is TRBV18 and J usage is TRBJ2-3; no clear D gene. The CDR3 is made up of 16 amino acids. Trimming removed 0 bases at V and 1 base at J, with 11 bases between. Germline V gene data show CDR1 as KGHSH and CDR2 as LQKENI. CDR3 sequence: CASSPPKIAGTDTQYF. The CDR3 DNA reads as TGTGCCAGCTCACCACCGAAGATAGCAGGCACAGATACGCAGTATTTT.

The gene calls are TRBV5-1 and TRBJ2-3; D might be TRBD2 (6 bases). The CDR3 contains 16 residues. Germline CDR1 reads SGHRS; CDR2 reads YFSETQ. Trimming shortened V by 4 bases and J by 4 bases, and 19 bases separated the two germline ends. In DNA, the CDR3 is TGCGCCAGCAGCCCGGGACTCCCCCGAGGAGCAGATACGCAGTATTTT. Translation: CASSPGLPRGADTQYF. The entire variable domain, with the rest obtained from reference TRBV5-1 and TRBJ2-3, is as follows: KAGVTQTPRYLIKTRGQQVTLSCSPISGHRSVSWYQQTPGQGLQFLFEYFSETQRNKGNFPGRFSGRQFSNSRSEMNVSTLELGDSALYLCASSPGLPRGADTQYFGPGTRLTVL.

The chain recombines TRBV18 with TRBJ1-1; D remains ambiguous. V was shortened by 1 base and J by 5 bases, with 14 bases between the two germline ends. From germline, CDR1 is KGHSH and CDR2 LQKENI. The CDR3 extends over 15 amino acids. CDR3 loop: CASSPQAGWVTEAFF. CDR3 nucleotides: TGTGCCAGCTCACCACAAGCGGGCTGGGTGACTGAAGCTTTCTTT.

The chain is built from TRBV11-2 and TRBJ2-7, with 7 bases fitting TRBD1. CDR1 and CDR2 from the germline V gene are SGHAT and FQNNGV. The CDR3 has 17 amino acids. With V trimmed by 5 bases and J by 0 bases, 13 bases remained unmatched. This chain's CDR3 is CASSLPPGRDSSYEQYF. The CDR3 bases are TGTGCCAGCAGCCTCCCCCCCGGCCGGGACAGCTCCTACGAGCAGTACTTC.

This chain uses TRBV28 with TRBJ2-7; 9 bases align to TRBD2. From germline, CDR1 is MDHEN and CDR2 SYDVKM. The CDR3 sequence is 15 residues long. The V segment lost 3 bases and the J segment 3 bases; nucleotides outside the gene matches: 6. CDR3: CASSFPGTSSYEQYF. The DNA for the CDR3 is TGTGCCAGCAGTTTTCCCGGGACTAGCAGCTACGAGCAGTACTTC.

J is TRBJ2-1 and V is TRBV12-5; TRBD1 aligns across 8 bases. The V gene's germline CDR1 is LGHNT and CDR2 FRNRAP. Germline trimming cut 5 bases from V and 9 bases from J; bases unmatched to any gene: 0. The CDR3 contains 11 residues. CDR3 region: CASGTGGEQFF. The CDR3, as DNA: TGTGCTAGTGGTACAGGGGGTGAGCAGTTCTTC.

This chain connects TRBV7-9 to TRBJ1-2; D ambiguous. Germline V CDR1 and CDR2: SEHNR, FQNEAQ (reference sequence). Trimming shortened V by 8 bases and J by 0 bases, and 16 bases separated the two germline ends. This CDR3 region has 15 residues. CDR3 sequence (DNA): TGTGCCAGCGCTCGGTTTGATGCTTCTAACTATGGCTACACCTTC. Its protein product is CASARFDASNYGYTF.

V gene TRBV28 combines with J gene TRBJ2-1; unclear D gene. Germline CDR1 MDHEN, CDR2 SYDVKM. The CDR3 is made up of 15 amino acids. The V gene lost 1 base and the J gene lost 1 base, with 8 bases spanning the gap. CDR3 sequence reads: CASSLYLGSYNEQFF. The DNA for the CDR3 is TGTGCCAGCAGTTTATACCTAGGTTCCTACAATGAGCAGTTCTTC.

This chain connects TRBV4-2 to TRBJ2-3; D unclear. Trimming left V 2 bases short and J 4 bases short, with 10 bases between. CDR3 length: 14 residues. Germline values: CDR1 LGHNA, CDR2 YNFKEQ. DNA for the CDR3: TGTGCCAGCAGCCAACCTCTAGTTGCAGATACGCAGTATTTT. This translates into CASSQPLVADTQYF.

The chain joins TRBV4-3 to TRBJ2-7; unclear D gene. This CDR3 contains 13 residues. Germline assignment: CDR1 LGHNA and CDR2 YSLEER. The V end was cut by 4 bases, the J end by 3 bases, with 10 bases between. Here the CDR3 reads CASSLTASYEQYF. The DNA of the CDR3 is TGCGCCAGCAGCCTTACAGCTAGCTACGAGCAGTACTTC.

This sequence joins TRBV27 and TRBJ1-2; D is unclear. Trimming took off 5 bases at V and 6 bases at J, with 13 bases between the two ends. The CDR3 has 13 amino acids. Per the germline V gene, CDR1 is MNHEY and CDR2 is SMNVEV (reference sequence). CDR3 in amino acids: CASSPVGLDGYTF. Written as DNA, the CDR3 is TGTGCCAGCAGTCCTGTAGGACTTGATGGCTACACCTTC.

The chain is built from TRBV7-9 and TRBJ1-2; D uncertain. Looked up from germline, CDR1 is SEHNR and CDR2 is FQNEAQ (reference sequence). V lost 6 bases and J lost 5, with 13 bases in between. The CDR3 consists of 13 residues. The CDR3 bases are TGTGCCAGCAGTTCCCGGGCCCTTTATGGCTACACCTTC. This translates into CASSSRALYGYTF.

There are a few counts of this clone. J is TRBJ1-1 and V is TRBV29-1; D possibly corresponds to TRBD1 (6 bases). Trimming took 4 bases from V and 4 from J, leaving 13 bases between them. Germline CDR1 reads SQVTM; CDR2 reads ANQGSEA. The CDR3 consists of 13 residues. CDR3 nucleotides: TGCAGCGTTGTACAGGGCGCGGGCACTGAAGCTTTCTTT. Its translation: CSVVQGAGTEAFF.

The chain is built from TRBV7-8 and TRBJ1-4; 9 bases line up with TRBD1. V was pared by 5 bases and J by 6 bases, with 7 bases of the junction left unmatched. The CDR3 length is 15 residues. The germline V gene encodes CDR1 SGHVS and CDR2 FQNEAQ. CDR3 in amino acids: CASSNRDREHEKLFF. CDR3 nucleotides: TGTGCCAGCAGCAACCGGGACAGGGAACATGAAAAACTGTTTTTT.